A single sample gave rise to the 14 T cell receptor beta chains below, sequenced in a study of shared clonotypes between healthy human individuals. The protocol was immunoSEQ multiplex PCR, while the TCRdb copy is restricted to in-frame clones and leaves out a portion. The sample comprises some 2,100,000 clones, approximately 94% of which are singletons, and 0.13% rests with the top ten. The sample taken for sequencing was naive CD4+ T cells sorted from blood. As for subset: CD45RA+ positively selected. The receptors stem from a man aged 18 to 35 in good health.

The J gene is TRBJ2-4, the V gene TRBV30; TRBD1 is a possible D gene (5 bases). Germline V gene data show CDR1 as GTSNPN and CDR2 as SVGIG (reference sequence). The germline V and J ends were trimmed by 1 base and 8 bases, with 12 bases remaining between them. CDR3 length: 13 amino acids. CDR3 region: CAWSGGAADIQYF. The CDR3 DNA sequence: TGTGCCTGGAGTGGTGGGGCCGCGGACATTCAGTACTTC.

The rearrangement joins TRBV7-9 to TRBJ1-6; no clear D. V lost 3 bases, J lost 8 bases, and 11 bases lay in between. CDR1 is SEHNR, CDR2 FQNEAQ, per germline (reference sequence). This CDR3 is 14 amino acids long. CDR3 nucleotides: TGTGCCAGCAGCTTCGCAGGACTTTATTCACCCCTCCACTTT. Encoded protein: CASSFAGLYSPLHF.

CDR3 sequence: CAISAGTLSSYEQYF. The CDR3 DNA follows: TGTGCCATCAGTGCCGGGACACTAAGCTCCTACGAGCAGTACTTC. The rearrangement joins TRBV10-3 to TRBJ2-7; possible D gene TRBD1, 6 bases. The length of the CDR3 is 15 residues. The V gene lost 4 bases and the J gene lost 0 bases, with 13 bases spanning the gap. The germline V gene encodes CDR1 ENHRY and CDR2 SYGVKD.

The rearrangement uses TRBV7-9 and TRBJ1-1; 10 bases are a match to TRBD1. Germline loops: CDR1 SEHNR, CDR2 FQNEAQ (reference sequence). This CDR3 has 16 residues. Germline trimming cut 11 bases from V and 0 bases from J; bases unmatched to any gene: 12. CDR3 coding DNA: TGTGCCGGTTCCGGGACAGGGGCCCGAATGAACACTGAAGCTTTCTTT. Encoded protein: CAGSGTGARMNTEAFF.

V and J are TRBV28 and TRBJ2-1, with TRBD1 as a possible D gene (5 bases). Per the germline V gene, CDR1 is MDHEN and CDR2 is SYDVKM. Trimming cost V 4 bases and J 9 bases, with 10 bases left between them. The CDR3 is 12 residues long. CDR3 DNA sequence: TGTGCCAGCAGTTCCCAGGGCACTGAGCAGTTCTTC. Protein product: CASSSQGTEQFF.

The chain couples TRBV28 to TRBJ2-3, with D possibly TRBD1 on 5 matching bases. The CDR3 is made up of 14 amino acids. Germline V gives CDR1 MDHEN, CDR2 SYDVKM. Trimming stripped 8 bases from V and 0 bases from J, with 12 bases between. In DNA form, the CDR3 reads TGTGCCAGCGGAAGGGGCATTAGCACAGATACGCAGTATTTT. Amino acid sequence: CASGRGISTDTQYF.

As regards this clone: One end of the junction fails to match germline, which may point to a read error. The J gene is TRBJ2-1, the V gene TRBV7-7; 12 nucleotides line up with TRBD2. The CDR3 has 16 amino acids. From germline, CDR1 is SSHAT and CDR2 FNYEAQ (reference sequence). The CDR3 sequence: CASSLVLAGGPNEQFF. CDR3 nucleotides: TGTGCTAGCAGCTTAGTTCTAGCGGGGGGGCCTAATGAGCAGTTCTTC.

This chain uses TRBV1 with TRBJ2-1; the listed D gene, TRBD2, was not tested against the DNA. TRBV1 is flagged as a pseudogene. The CDR3 runs 19 residues. The CDR3 bases are TGCACCAGCAGCCAAGGGAGGTTGGGGGGAATGGCCCCCCTCAATGAGCAGTTCTTC. Encoded protein: CTSSQGRLGGMAPLNEQFF.

With respect to this clone: Other DNA sequences of this sample code for an identical CDR3. The rearrangement links TRBV5-4 to TRBJ2-7; no clear D. This CDR3 region has 14 residues. Looked up from germline, CDR1 is SGHNT and CDR2 is YYREEE (reference sequence). V was cut by 5 bases and J by 0 bases, with 12 bases left in between. The CDR3 sequence: CASSPDRFSYEQYF. DNA of the CDR3: TGTGCCAGCAGTCCGGACCGGTTCTCCTACGAGCAGTACTTC.

V usage is TRBV28 and J usage is TRBJ2-7; D gene uncertain. This CDR3 is 12 amino acids long. V lost 8 bases, J lost 6 bases, and 14 bases lay in between. Germline V gene lookup returns CDR1 MDHEN and CDR2 SYDVKM. The CDR3 sequence is CASGPLVGEQYF. CDR3 nucleotides: TGTGCCAGCGGCCCCCTGGTAGGCGAGCAGTACTTC. Complete variable domain (other parts from reference TRBV28 and TRBJ2-7): DVKVTQSSRYLVKRTGEKVFLECVQDMDHENMFWYRQDPGLGLRLIYFSYDVKMKEKGDIPEGYSVSREKKERFSLILESASTNQTSMYLCASGPLVGEQYFGPGTRLTVT.

The chain is built from TRBV5-1 and TRBJ1-1, with D possibly matching TRBD1 (5 bases). The CDR3 length is 14 residues. V was pared by 0 bases and J by 3 bases, with 9 bases between. Germline V gene sequence: CDR1 SGHRS, CDR2 YFSETQ. The CDR3 here is CASSLAQGYTEAFF. CDR3 DNA sequence: TGCGCCAGCAGCTTGGCCCAGGGATACACTGAAGCTTTCTTT. Full variable domain (outside the CDR3, taken from reference TRBV5-1 and TRBJ1-1): KAGVTQTPRYLIKTRGQQVTLSCSPISGHRSVSWYQQTPGQGLQFLFEYFSETQRNKGNFPGRFSGRQFSNSRSEMNVSTLELGDSALYLCASSLAQGYTEAFFGQGTRLTVV.

This chain connects TRBV28 to TRBJ1-5; no clear D gene. The V end lost 5 bases, the J end lost 0 bases, and 14 bases lay between the germline ends. Germline V gene data show CDR1 as MDHEN and CDR2 as SYDVKM. This CDR3 spans 16 amino acids. The CDR3, as DNA: TGTGCCAGCAGTCTGGGGAGCCTCTATAGCAATCAGCCCCAGCATTTT. Encoded protein: CASSLGSLYSNQPQHF.

The V call is TRBV11-2, the J call TRBJ1-1; D possibly corresponds to TRBD1 (6 bases). Trimming left V 5 bases short and J 0 bases short, with 13 bases between. The CDR3 spans 15 residues. CDR1 is SGHAT, CDR2 FQNNGV, per germline. The CDR3 sequence is CASSPRQVMNTEAFF. As DNA, the CDR3 is TGTGCCAGCAGCCCTCGACAGGTTATGAACACTGAAGCTTTCTTT.

The chain joins TRBV10-2 to TRBJ1-5; the D is unclear. Germline CDR1 is WSHSY and CDR2 is SAAADI. The CDR3 is 12 amino acids. V was clipped by 5 bases and J by 6 bases, with 8 bases between them. CDR3 nucleotides: TGCGCCAGCAGTAGGGTACCTCAGCCCCAGCATTTT. This codes for CASSRVPQPQHF.